Shown below are 14 T cell receptor beta chains from a single sample sequenced in a study of CD8+ T cells in alopecia areata. Reverse transcribed after extraction, RNA yielded cDNA as the sequencing template. Repertoires were generated with immunoSEQ multiplex PCR, while TCRdb's copy carries only in-frame clones and drops some. Of 55,000 to 75,000 clones detected, 45% to 55% appear once; the ten largest clones hold 17%. This specimen consisted of CD8+ T cells sorted from blood, obtained at week 0. These TCRs come from a human donor with alopecia areata.

This clone was counted a few times. The rearrangement joins TRBV29-1 to TRBJ2-4; 10 bases line up with TRBD1. CDR3 length: 20 residues. J lost 3 bases, V lost 3 bases, and 20 bases had no gene match. Germline CDR1 SQVTM, CDR2 ANQGSEA. The chain's CDR3 is CSVDLGPGQGPRGDKNIQYF. Written as DNA, the CDR3 is TGCAGCGTTGATCTTGGACCGGGACAGGGGCCCAGAGGGGACAAAAACATTCAGTACTTC. Full variable domain (remainder filled in from reference TRBV29-1 and TRBJ2-4): SAVISQKPSRDICQRGTSLTIQCQVDSQVTMMFWYRQQPGQSLTLIATANQGSEATYESGFVIDKFPISRPNLTFSTLTVSNMSPEDSSIYLCSVDLGPGQGPRGDKNIQYFGAGTRLSVL.

There are many counts of this clone. The chain has TRBV6-4 and TRBJ2-6, with D tentatively TRBD2 (6 bases). The ends were cut back, 4 bases at V and 3 bases at J, with 10 bases in the middle. Looked up from germline, CDR1 is MRHNA and CDR2 is SNTAGT. This CDR3 has 15 residues. CDR3 nucleotide sequence: TGTGCCAGCAGTGGTGGGACTGGTGGGGCCAACGTCCTGACTTTC. Protein: CASSGGTGGANVLTF.

The CDR3 region has the DNA TGTGCCACCAGCAGAGAAGGGGAGGGGTACGAGCAGTACTTC. It specifies CATSREGEGYEQYF. The chain recombines TRBV15 with TRBJ2-7; 7 bases map to TRBD2. The CDR3 is 14 residues long. V shed 0 bases and J 4 bases; nucleotides not matched to a gene: 3. Germline CDR1 LNHNV, CDR2 YYDKDF (reference sequence).

CDR3 sequence: CSVRRQGGYNEQFF. DNA for the CDR3: TGCAGCGTTCGTCGACAGGGGGGATACAATGAGCAGTTCTTC. This chain connects TRBV29-1 to TRBJ2-1; 9 bases match TRBD1. The V gene's germline CDR1 is SQVTM and CDR2 ANQGSEA. The CDR3 has 14 residues. J lost 4 bases, V lost 5 bases, and 6 bases had no gene match.

The chain links TRBV11-2 to TRBJ1-2; a possible D gene is TRBD1 (5 bases). The V end lost 8 bases, the J end lost 4 bases, and 14 bases lay between the germline ends. The length of the CDR3 is 13 residues. Germline lookup yields CDR1 SGHAT and CDR2 FQNNGV. The CDR3 protein is CASFQGFGYGYTF. CDR3 DNA: TGTGCCAGCTTTCAGGGTTTTGGCTATGGCTACACCTTC.

This clone has just a few counts. The rearrangement uses TRBV29-1 and TRBJ2-7; possible D gene TRBD1, 6 bases. CDR1 and CDR2 from the germline V gene are SQVTM and ANQGSEA. Trimming took off 7 bases at V and 5 bases at J, with 21 bases between the two ends. The length of the CDR3 is 14 residues. The CDR3 DNA is TGCAGCGCCCAAGGGGCAGGGGTTAATGACGAGCAGTACTTC. Protein sequence: CSAQGAGVNDEQYF.

V gene TRBV6-5 combines with J gene TRBJ2-1; 9 positions agree with TRBD1. CDR1 and CDR2 from the germline V gene are MNHEY and SVGAGI. After removal of 6 bases from V and 8 bases from J, the junction contained 11 bases not matched to a gene. The CDR3 extends over 15 amino acids. CDR3 region: CASRSGTGRFHEQFF. Here the CDR3 DNA reads TGTGCCAGCAGGTCCGGGACAGGGAGATTCCATGAGCAGTTCTTC.

J is TRBJ2-3 and V is TRBV29-1; 8 bases align to TRBD2. V was clipped by 4 bases and J by 4 bases; unmatched bases: 13. The CDR3 is made up of 16 amino acids. Germline CDR1 SQVTM, CDR2 ANQGSEA. The CDR3 coding sequence is TGCAGCGTTGGGGGCGGGAGGCTTTCAAGGGCAGATACGCAGTATTTT. It specifies CSVGGGRLSRADTQYF.

This clone was recorded once. This chain connects TRBV18 to TRBJ2-1; the match to TRBD1 covers 7 bases. Per germline, CDR1 KGHSH and CDR2 LQKENI. CDR3 size: 15 residues. The J segment lost 4 bases and the V segment lost 6 bases, leaving 9 bases of the junction unmatched. The CDR3 spells CASSPFMTGYNEQFF. The CDR3 region has the DNA TGTGCCAGCTCCCCCTTTATGACAGGGTACAATGAGCAGTTCTTC.

The chain links TRBV20-1 to TRBJ2-7; the match to TRBD1 covers 7 bases. Germline V gene data show CDR1 as DFQATT and CDR2 as SNEGSKA (reference sequence). This CDR3 is 11 amino acids long. After removal of 5 bases from V and 5 bases from J, the junction contained 3 bases not matched to a gene. The CDR3 coding sequence is TGCAGTGCTCCACAGGGGAACGAGCAGTACTTC. The encoded protein is CSAPQGNEQYF.

The genes are TRBV11-2 and TRBJ1-5; D is uncertain. The CDR3 extends over 16 amino acids. V lost 1 base and J lost 0, with 10 bases in between. Germline V CDR1 and CDR2: SGHAT, FQNNGV. CDR3 nucleotides: TGTGCCAGCAGCTTAGGGCCGGCATTTAGCAATCAGCCCCAGCATTTT. Amino acids: CASSLGPAFSNQPQHF.

The chain has TRBV29-1 and TRBJ2-1; D remains ambiguous. The CDR3 is 11 amino acids. V was shortened by 8 bases and J by 6 bases, with 11 bases between the two germline ends. Per germline, CDR1 SQVTM and CDR2 ANQGSEA. CDR3 amino acids: CSPTGRNEQFF. As DNA, the CDR3 is TGCAGCCCCACCGGCCGCAATGAGCAGTTCTTC.

The chain recombines TRBV7-9 with TRBJ1-2, with a weak D call TRBD1 (5 bases). V was cut by 5 bases and J by 8 bases, with 24 bases left in between. Germline V gives CDR1 SEHNR, CDR2 FQNEAQ (reference sequence). The length of the CDR3 is 16 residues. CDR3 DNA sequence: TGTGCCAGCAGCATCAGTTCTGGCCCACTGAGACAGGGCTACACCTTC. It specifies CASSISSGPLRQGYTF.

This chain connects TRBV9 to TRBJ2-7, with D unresolved. Germline V gene lookup returns CDR1 SGDLS and CDR2 YYNGEE. The CDR3 spans 13 residues. The V end lost 0 bases, the J end lost 3 bases, and 7 bases lay between the germline ends. CDR3 sequence reads: CASSVGDGYEQYF. The DNA for the CDR3 is TGTGCCAGCAGCGTAGGTGACGGCTACGAGCAGTACTTC.